This T cell receptor (beta chain) was captured in a study of blood T cell repertoires in COVID-19. In the study overall: PBMCs, B-cell-depleted T cells, or T cells were the source of the cDNA or gDNA that made up the material.

In the authors' workflow: It was from reference gene primer amplification that nucleated cell counts were estimated. The method was immunoSEQ multiplex PCR; TCRdb's version includes in-frame clones alone and lacks a portion of them. The D gene and trimming were derived from the DNA, and the V and J assignments and clone size from that table. The sample includes around 25,000 clones, over 75% of them seen just once. This clone was seen only once. In germline, CDR1 is SGHNT, CDR2 YENEEA. V was pared by 6 bases and J by 0 bases, with 10 bases between. This CDR3 spans 14 amino acids. The sequenced sample was peripheral blood. The sequence derives from an elderly woman with acute or convalescent COVID-19. V is TRBV11-3 and J is TRBJ2-3; a weak D match, TRBD2 (6 bases). The CDR3 bases are TGTGCCAGCAGTCCGGGGGAAAGCACAGATACGCAGTATTTT. Protein: CASSPGESTDTQYF.